These 8 T cell receptor beta chains share one sample of origin, sequenced in a study of blood T cell repertoires in COVID-19. Produced via immunoSEQ multiplex PCR; TCRdb's table is partial and in-frame only. The profile shows around 140,000 clones, approximately 88% of them singletons. Source material: peripheral blood. These receptor sequences come from a man aged 65 to 85 with active COVID-19.

The V and J genes are TRBV5-6 and TRBJ1-1; 9 bases are a match to TRBD1. J was trimmed by 7 bases and V by 4 bases; bases with no gene match: 5. From germline, CDR1 is SGHDT and CDR2 YYEEEE. This CDR3 has 13 residues. CDR3 sequence: CASSRTGVGEAFF. DNA of the CDR3: TGTGCCAGCAGCAGGACAGGGGTTGGTGAAGCTTTCTTT.

The rearrangement uses TRBV28 and TRBJ1-1, with a weak D call TRBD1 (6 bases). V was trimmed by 5 bases and J by 1 base, leaving 11 bases between them. CDR1 and CDR2 (germline): MDHEN, SYDVKM. This CDR3 comprises 14 residues. The CDR3 region has the DNA TGTGCCAGCAGTCCCGGGACAAAGAACACTGAAGCTTTCTTT. This encodes CASSPGTKNTEAFF.

The chain links TRBV29-1 to TRBJ2-5; D call uncertain. The CDR3 is 13 amino acids. CDR1 is SQVTM, CDR2 ANQGSEA, per germline. V was pared by 3 bases and J by 2 bases, with 10 bases between. CDR3 protein: CSVDGLDQETQYF. The CDR3 bases are TGCAGCGTTGATGGCCTAGATCAAGAGACCCAGTACTTC.

This chain uses TRBV6-5 with TRBJ1-2; 8 bases match TRBD1. V lost 0 bases to trimming and J lost 10 bases; unmatched junction nucleotides: 10. The germline V gene has CDR1 MNHEY and CDR2 SVGAGI. This CDR3 has 15 amino acids. The DNA for the CDR3 is TGTGCCAGCAGTTACTCGAGGCGACAGGGGAGTCCCTACACCTTC. Amino acid sequence: CASSYSRRQGSPYTF.

The chain is built from TRBV6-5 and TRBJ2-5; 7 bases fit TRBD2. The CDR3 totals 13 residues. V trimming: 9 bases; J trimming: 5 bases; junction bases outside the gene matches: 9. Looked up from germline, CDR1 is MNHEY and CDR2 is SVGAGI. Written as DNA, the CDR3 is TGTGCCAGTACCCAGCGGGAATGGGAGACCCAGTACTTC. Translation: CASTQREWETQYF.

This chain joins TRBV5-4 and TRBJ1-2, with D tentatively TRBD1 (5 bases). The CDR3 has 15 amino acids. Deletions cut 2 bases from V and 2 bases from J, with 13 bases between. Germline loops: CDR1 SGHNT, CDR2 YYREEE (reference sequence). The CDR3 spells CASSFPDQGNYGYTF. The CDR3 DNA is TGTGCCAGCAGCTTCCCGGACCAGGGCAACTATGGCTACACCTTC.

The J gene is TRBJ2-1, the V gene TRBV9; TRBD2 is a possible D gene (6 bases). The germline V gene encodes CDR1 SGDLS and CDR2 YYNGEE. The CDR3 length is 14 residues. Trimming pared 4 bases from V and 6 bases from J, leaving 14 bases between. The CDR3 sequence: CASSPSGGSNEQFF. The CDR3 DNA reads TGTGCCAGCAGCCCGAGTGGGGGGAGCAATGAGCAGTTCTTC.

The chain uses TRBV9 and TRBJ2-1; 9 nucleotides line up with TRBD2. The CDR3 sequence is 15 residues long. Germline CDR1 is SGDLS and CDR2 is YYNGEE. Germline trimming cut 3 bases from V and 4 bases from J; bases unmatched to any gene: 5. The CDR3 DNA follows: TGTGCCAGCAGCGCAAGACTAGCGGCTTACAATGAGCAGTTCTTC. This codes for CASSARLAAYNEQFF.